Listed below are T cell receptor beta chains from one sample, sequenced in a study of shared clonotypes between healthy human individuals. The protocol was immunoSEQ multiplex PCR, while the TCRdb copy is restricted to in-frame clones and leaves out a portion. The sample yields 1.5 million to 2.5 million clones, about 95% seen once. Sequenced: naive CD8+ T cells sorted from blood. The receptor source for this set is a young man in good health. CDR3s include the opening cysteine and the closing phenylalanine or tryptophan. The D gene is left open where the match is weak. Some rows have no size entry. The others give once, few or many, or a class for an expanded clone.

d_gene,j_gene,abundance,v_gene,CDR3nt,CDR3aa
-,TRBJ1-1,-,TRBV4-1,TGCGCCAGCAGCCAAAGCGACTTCGTCGCTGAAGCTTTCTTT,CASSQSDFVAEAFF
TRBD1,TRBJ1-1,-,TRBV25-1,TGTGCCAGCAGTGGATCCGGGACAGGGTTGATGAACACTGAAGCTTTCTTT,CASSGSGTGLMNTEAFF
-,TRBJ2-2,-,TRBV6-5,TGTGCCAGCAGTTACCAGGGCTCCACCGGGGAGCTGTTTTTT,CASSYQGSTGELFF
-,TRBJ2-7,once,TRBV5-3,TGTGCCAGAAGCGTCATTTCCGGGACACTAAGCTCCTACGAGCAGTACTTC,CARSVISGTLSSYEQYF
-,TRBJ1-2,-,TRBV4-1,TGCGCCAGCAGCCAAGCTCAAACCTCGGACATCTATGGCTACACCTTC,CASSQAQTSDIYGYTF
-,TRBJ2-7,-,TRBV18,TGTGCCAGCTCACAACCGGGACAAGACTACGAGCAGTACTTC,CASSQPGQDYEQYF
TRBD1,TRBJ2-7,-,TRBV28,TGTGCCAGCAGGGGACAGTGGAACTACGAGCAGTACTTC,CASRGQWNYEQYF
TRBD2,TRBJ2-5,-,TRBV7-8,TGTGCCAGCAGCCATACTAGCGACTTGTTAAAAGAGACCCAGTACTTC,CASSHTSDLLKETQYF
TRBD1,TRBJ2-7,-,TRBV15,TGTGCCACCAGCAGAGTTCCGGGACAGGGGTTGGTCCACGAGCAGTACTTC,CATSRVPGQGLVHEQYF
-,TRBJ2-2,-,TRBV21-1,TGTGCCAGCAGCAAAGAGCTGGCCGCGACCCCGAACACCGGGGAGCTGTTTTTT,CASSKELAATPNTGELFF
-,TRBJ2-2,-,TRBV7-9,TGTGCCAGCAGCTTAAGATCAGGCCGCGGGGTTGACACCGGGGAGCTGTTTTTT,CASSLRSGRGVDTGELFF
TRBD1,TRBJ1-1,-,TRBV27,TGTGCCAGCAGCCCATTCGGGACAGGGGTCACTGAAGCTTTCTTT,CASSPFGTGVTEAFF
TRBD2,TRBJ2-1,-,TRBV29-1,TGCAGCGTTGAAGGCGAGGTTGGGACTAGCGGGGTCTCCTACAATGAGCAGTTCTTC,CSVEGEVGTSGVSYNEQFF
-,TRBJ2-2,-,TRBV28,TGTGCCAGCAGTTTATATTCCGGGGAGCTGTTTTTT,CASSLYSGELFF
-,TRBJ2-7,-,TRBV6-5,TGTGCCAGCAGTATCAAGGGGTCTTACTACGAGCAGTACTTC,CASSIKGSYYEQYF
TRBD1,TRBJ2-1,-,TRBV5-8,TGTGCCAGCAGGGGGACAGCGACGGAGCAGTTCTTC,CASRGTATEQFF
-,TRBJ2-3,-,TRBV4-3,TGCGCCAGCAGCCAAGAGGAGGGACAAGATACGCAGTATTTT,CASSQEEGQDTQYF
-,TRBJ2-7,-,TRBV7-8,TGTGCCAGCAGCTTAGCCCTCAACGAGCAGTACTTC,CASSLALNEQYF
-,TRBJ2-7,once,TRBV28,TGTGCCAGCAGTTTATCCCTTTCCTACGAGCAGTACTTC,CASSLSLSYEQYF
-,TRBJ1-2,-,TRBV7-2,TGTGCCAGCAGCTTAAATGCGGTCGGTGGGGACAAAGGCTACACCTTC,CASSLNAVGGDKGYTF
-,TRBJ2-5,-,TRBV19,TGTGCCAGTAGCCTAGGGGGGGGAGGTCTAGAGACCCAGTACTTC,CASSLGGGGLETQYF
-,TRBJ2-7,-,TRBV5-4,TGTGCCAGCAGCCCCCCCGGACAGACTATCGGGGAGCAGTACTTC,CASSPPGQTIGEQYF
TRBD1,TRBJ1-4,-,TRBV19,TGTGCCAGTAGTTACGACAGGGAAGACGAAAAACTGTTTTTT,CASSYDREDEKLFF
-,TRBJ1-4,-,TRBV7-8,TGTGCCAGCAGCTTAGCGGTAGGGTTCGGGGGTGAAAAACTGTTTTTT,CASSLAVGFGGEKLFF
-,TRBJ1-5,few,TRBV2,TGTGCCAGCAGTGCGATGAAGGGGACTGAATTTAGCAATCAGCCCCAGCATTTT,CASSAMKGTEFSNQPQHF
TRBD2,TRBJ2-2,-,TRBV27,TGTGCCAGCAGTTTATACCAGACTAGCAGCACCGGGGAGCTGTTTTTT,CASSLYQTSSTGELFF
-,TRBJ2-2,-,TRBV19,TGTGCCAGTAGGACGGGAACAGGGATCACCGGGGAGCTGTTTTTT,CASRTGTGITGELFF
-,TRBJ1-1,-,TRBV2,TGTGCCAGCAGTGATTTGGGCTCGAACACTGAAGCTTTCTTT,CASSDLGSNTEAFF
TRBD2,TRBJ2-7,-,TRBV18,TGTGCCAGCTCACCATCCGGCATCGCGAGGGAGGGGAATTCCTACGAGCAGTACTTC,CASSPSGIAREGNSYEQYF
-,TRBJ2-7,-,TRBV4-1,TGCGCCAGCAGCCCTACGGGGGACTCCTACGAGCAGTACTTC,CASSPTGDSYEQYF
-,TRBJ2-2,-,TRBV7-9,TGTGCCAGCAGCTTATACCCCTCGGTATCCGGGGAGCTGTTTTTT,CASSLYPSVSGELFF
TRBD1,TRBJ2-7,once,TRBV5-6,TGTGCCAGCAGCTACCAGGGACAGGGGTGGTACGAGCAGTACTTC,CASSYQGQGWYEQYF